This T cell receptor beta chain appears in the sequencing data of a study of CD8+ T cells in alopecia areata. Isolated RNA was reverse transcribed into cDNA used as the sequencing template. Repertoires were generated with immunoSEQ multiplex PCR, while TCRdb's copy carries only in-frame clones and drops some. The repertoire holds about 250,000 clones, with 60% as singletons. As to treatment: oral pan-JAK inhibitor, 5-10 mg twice daily. Trimming took off 5 bases at V and 7 bases at J, with 18 bases between the two ends. This CDR3 comprises 15 residues. CDR1 MNHNY and CDR2 SVGAGI come from the germline V gene (reference sequence).

The chain carries TRBV6-6 and TRBJ1-5, with D possibly being TRBD1 (5 bases). The input for sequencing was CD4+ T cells sorted from blood, taken at week 52, from a patient treated with tofacitinib. The TCR comes from a human donor with alopecia areata. The CDR3 coding sequence is TGTGCCAGCAGTCCAGGGTGGGGTCGGGAGCAGCCCCAGCATTTT. The encoded protein is CASSPGWGREQPQHF.